The present entry profiles one T cell receptor (beta chain) with its context. The antigen is unknown. TCRdb independently ran MiXCR on the reads; one entry per CDR3 protein. The data contain 250,000 or so distinct CDR3 sequences, around 12% of them singletons. The CDR3 length is 13 residues. V lost 3 bases, J lost 3 bases, and 9 bases lay in between. Germline loops: CDR1 SGHRS, CDR2 YFSETQ. The data stem from a study of T cell repertoires in cytomegalovirus infection. Overall study context: Shared public TCR beta signatures pointed to both CMV infection and a matching HLA type.

Study results and caveats: The ex vivo response was dominated by HLA-C-restricted CMV-specific TCR beta clonotypes.

Sequencing used PBMCs. This TCR derives from a human donor in good health (CMV status not recorded). Some clones in this sample may be carry-over from other donors' samples. This chain links TRBV5-1 with TRBJ1-1; D gene ambiguous. CDR3 bases: TGCGCCAGCAGCTGGGAGTGGGACACTGAAGCTTTCTTT. Encoded protein: CASSWEWDTEAFF.